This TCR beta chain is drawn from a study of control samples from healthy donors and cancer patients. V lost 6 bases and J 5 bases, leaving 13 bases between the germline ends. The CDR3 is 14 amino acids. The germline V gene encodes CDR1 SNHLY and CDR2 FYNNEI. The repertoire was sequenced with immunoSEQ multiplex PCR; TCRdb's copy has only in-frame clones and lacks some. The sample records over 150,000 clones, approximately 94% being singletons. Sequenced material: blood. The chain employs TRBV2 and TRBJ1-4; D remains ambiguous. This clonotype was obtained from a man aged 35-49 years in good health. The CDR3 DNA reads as TGTGCCAGCAGACCGACGGCTCCGAATGAAAAACTGTTTTTT. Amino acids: CASRPTAPNEKLFF.